Presented here are 19 T cell receptor beta chains from one specimen sequenced in a study of control samples from healthy donors and cancer patients. The data were produced by immunoSEQ multiplex PCR, yet TCRdb's version contains in-frame clones alone and is incomplete. The data hold some 120,000 clones, with 85% to 95% observed a single time. The specimen was PBMCs. The receptors were sampled from a man aged 50 to 60 with head and neck cancer.

This sequence joins TRBV4-3 and TRBJ1-1; 8 bases are shared with TRBD1. Looked up from germline, CDR1 is LGHNA and CDR2 is YSLEER. Trimming at V came to 4 bases and at J to 1 base, leaving 5 bases not matched to a gene. CDR3 size: 15 residues. The CDR3: CASSLGTGANTEAFF. Here the CDR3 DNA reads TGCGCCAGCAGCCTAGGGACAGGAGCGAACACTGAAGCTTTCTTT.

The chain employs TRBV27 and TRBJ1-5; 8 bases agree with TRBD1. The CDR3 covers 15 residues. Germline CDR1 MNHEY, CDR2 SMNVEV (reference sequence). Losses at the gene ends were 9 bases for V and 0 bases for J; bases not matched to a gene: 7. CDR3 in amino acids: CARALGQGSNQPQHF. CDR3 nucleotide sequence: TGTGCCAGGGCCCTCGGACAGGGTAGCAATCAGCCCCAGCATTTT.

This chain joins TRBV6-5 and TRBJ1-5; unclear D gene. Trimming took 6 bases from V and 3 from J, leaving 9 bases between them. Germline values: CDR1 MNHEY, CDR2 SVGAGI. This CDR3 has 13 residues. CDR3 loop: CASSLSPNQPQHF. CDR3 sequence (DNA): TGTGCCAGCAGCCTGTCCCCCAATCAGCCCCAGCATTTT.

The rearrangement uses TRBV9 and TRBJ2-3, with D possibly being TRBD1 or TRBD2 (6 bases each). V was trimmed by 3 bases and J by 0 bases, leaving 14 bases between them. The CDR3 sequence is 16 residues long. Germline CDR1 SGDLS, CDR2 YYNGEE. CDR3 amino acids: CASSGGGGHSTDTQYF. The CDR3 DNA sequence: TGTGCCAGCAGCGGTGGAGGGGGTCATAGCACAGATACGCAGTATTTT.

This rearrangement joins TRBV7-2 to TRBJ2-3; D call uncertain. The CDR3 is 15 amino acids. V shed 1 base and J shed 2 bases, with 10 bases lying between them. Germline values: CDR1 SGHTA, CDR2 FQGNSA. The CDR3 loop reads CASSLGPEATDTQYF. In DNA form, the CDR3 reads TGTGCCAGCAGCTTAGGACCCGAAGCCACAGATACGCAGTATTTT.

This chain links TRBV4-2 with TRBJ2-2; D unresolved. The CDR3 has 16 residues. Germline V CDR1 and CDR2: LGHNA, YNFKEQ. Trimming cost V 1 base and J 4 bases, with 13 bases left between them. As DNA, the CDR3 is TGTGCCAGCAGCCAAGCGACAACACAGAGCACCGGGGAGCTGTTTTTT. The encoded protein is CASSQATTQSTGELFF.

The V gene is TRBV7-9, the J gene TRBJ2-3; TRBD2 agrees at 9 bases. The CDR3 is 15 amino acids. The trim removed 5 bases at V and 5 bases at J, leaving 8 bases unmatched. Germline lookup yields CDR1 SEHNR and CDR2 FQNEAQ (reference sequence). The CDR3 region is CASSRVLAGLDTQYF. In nucleotides, the CDR3 is TGTGCCAGCAGCCGAGTCCTAGCGGGGTTAGATACGCAGTATTTT.

This clone showed up just once. The chain uses TRBV7-2 and TRBJ2-1; D remains ambiguous. Looked up from germline, CDR1 is SGHTA and CDR2 is FQGNSA. Trimming took 2 bases from V and 0 from J, leaving 8 bases between them. There are 15 residues in the CDR3. CDR3 region: CASSLTQSSYNEQFF. The CDR3 DNA reads as TGTGCCAGCAGCTTAACTCAAAGCTCCTACAATGAGCAGTTCTTC.

V and J are TRBV10-3 and TRBJ1-4; perhaps TRBD1 as D (6 bases). V was trimmed by 0 bases and J by 3 bases, leaving 8 bases between them. CDR1 is ENHRY, CDR2 SYGVKD, per germline. The CDR3 sequence is 15 residues long. CDR3 residues: CAISESTGANEKLFF. Written as DNA, the CDR3 is TGTGCCATCAGTGAGTCGACAGGCGCTAATGAAAAACTGTTTTTT.

This chain links TRBV5-1 with TRBJ1-1; TRBD1 might be the D (5 bases). The CDR3 is 15 amino acids. V lost 0 bases and J lost 2, with 11 bases in between. CDR1 and CDR2 from the germline V gene are SGHRS and YFSETQ. The CDR3 region is CASSLGQTINTEAFF. The CDR3 DNA follows: TGCGCCAGCAGCTTGGGACAGACGATTAACACTGAAGCTTTCTTT.

This clone appeared once. The rearrangement joins TRBV2 to TRBJ2-7; D may correspond to TRBD1 or TRBD2 (6 bases each). Germline V gene data show CDR1 as SNHLY and CDR2 as FYNNEI. The V end was cut by 6 bases, the J end by 3 bases, with 15 bases between. The CDR3 has 14 amino acids. CDR3 nucleotides: TGTGCCAGCAGGCGGGACACCGGGATCTACGAGCAGTACTTC. It encodes CASRRDTGIYEQYF.

The chain recombines TRBV7-6 with TRBJ2-7; TRBD2 matches 10 bases. V lost 3 bases, J lost 0 bases, and 8 bases stayed unmatched. The CDR3 length is 17 residues. Germline-derived CDR1 and CDR2 are SGHVS and FNYEAQ. For the CDR3, the DNA is TGTGCCAGCAGCTTCGCTAGCGGGGGCCCGATCTCCTACGAGCAGTACTTC. It yields the protein CASSFASGGPISYEQYF.

This chain connects TRBV6-5 to TRBJ1-2; no clear D. The germline CDR1 and CDR2 sequences are MNHEY and SVGAGI. This CDR3 has 13 amino acids. V gave up 0 bases and J gave up 8 bases, with 10 bases separating them. In nucleotides, the CDR3 is TGTGCCAGCAGTTACTCGAGTGAACAGGGCTACACCTTC. It yields the protein CASSYSSEQGYTF.

This rearrangement joins TRBV24-1 to TRBJ1-2; a weak D match, TRBD1 (5 bases). From germline, CDR1 is KGHDR and CDR2 SFDVKD. V was clipped by 0 bases and J by 7 bases, with 8 bases between them. The CDR3 runs 13 residues. CDR3 loop: CATSDLDSRGYTF. The CDR3, as DNA: TGTGCCACCAGTGATTTGGACAGCCGTGGCTACACCTTC.

V is TRBV5-1 and J is TRBJ1-2; TRBD1 might be the D (5 bases). V lost 2 bases to trimming and J lost 3 bases, with 8 bases between them. CDR1 and CDR2 from the germline V gene are SGHRS and YFSETQ. The CDR3 spans 13 residues. CDR3: CASSFAGHYGYTF. The CDR3 DNA sequence: TGCGCCAGCAGCTTTGCAGGGCACTATGGCTACACCTTC.

This chain joins TRBV6-5 and TRBJ1-1; the match to TRBD1 covers 11 bases. CDR1 and CDR2 from the germline V gene are MNHEY and SVGAGI. J lost 4 bases, V lost 8 bases, and 6 bases had no gene match. There are 14 residues in the CDR3. CDR3 loop: CASVRGTGGTEAFF. The CDR3 coding sequence is TGTGCCAGCGTTAGGGGGACAGGGGGCACTGAAGCTTTCTTT.

V is TRBV18 and J is TRBJ2-7; D possibly corresponds to TRBD2 (6 bases). The CDR3 runs 14 residues. With 3 bases removed from V and 4 bases from J, the gap between germline ends came to 13 bases. From germline, CDR1 is KGHSH and CDR2 LQKENI. The CDR3 nucleotides read TGTGCCAGCTCACCCCAGGGAGGTAGTTACGAGCAGTACTTC. Amino acid sequence: CASSPQGGSYEQYF.

The V call is TRBV7-2, the J call TRBJ2-1, with D maybe TRBD1 (5 bases). The germline CDR1 and CDR2 sequences are SGHTA and FQGNSA. CDR3 length: 16 residues. Trimming left V 1 base short and J 9 bases short, with 19 bases between. In DNA form, the CDR3 reads TGTGCCAGCAGCTTAGAGGGTGTTCAGGGTCCGGGTGAGCAGTTCTTC. Its protein is CASSLEGVQGPGEQFF.

The rearrangement joins TRBV29-1 to TRBJ1-2; 9 bases map to TRBD1. The trim removed 3 bases at V and 7 bases at J, leaving 12 bases unmatched. In germline, CDR1 is SQVTM, CDR2 ANQGSEA. The CDR3 loop spans 15 amino acids. DNA for the CDR3: TGCAGCGTTGATCTCCGAGGCGGGACAGGGTCTGGCTACACCTTC. Translated: CSVDLRGGTGSGYTF.